This T cell receptor beta chain was documented in a study of blood T cell repertoires in COVID-19. Study summary: COVID-19 samples collected from the United States, Italy and Spain covered acute and convalescent phases. Sample material is recorded as cDNA or gDNA derived from T cells, B-cell-depleted T cells, or PBMCs.

Original data processing: Using reference gene primer amplification, nucleated cell counts were estimated. Profiling relied on immunoSEQ multiplex PCR, and the TCRdb table lists in-frame clones only, not all of them. V and J calls and clone size come straight from that table; D and trimming were deduced from the DNA. Of roughly 250,000 clones listed, approximately 80% are singletons. CDR3 length: 17 amino acids. CDR1 MGHRA and CDR2 YSYEKL come from the germline V gene. V shed 5 bases and J shed 1 base, with 20 bases lying between them. This clone was detected only once. The V gene is TRBV4-1, the J gene TRBJ1-1, with D maybe TRBD1 (5 bases). The sample taken for sequencing was peripheral blood. This sequence was found in a woman aged 70-85 years with acute or convalescent COVID-19. The CDR3 nucleotides are TGCGCCAGCAGCTACCCCTGGGAGGGGCGAAGGAACACTGAAGCTTTCTTT. Translating it yields CASSYPWEGRRNTEAFF.